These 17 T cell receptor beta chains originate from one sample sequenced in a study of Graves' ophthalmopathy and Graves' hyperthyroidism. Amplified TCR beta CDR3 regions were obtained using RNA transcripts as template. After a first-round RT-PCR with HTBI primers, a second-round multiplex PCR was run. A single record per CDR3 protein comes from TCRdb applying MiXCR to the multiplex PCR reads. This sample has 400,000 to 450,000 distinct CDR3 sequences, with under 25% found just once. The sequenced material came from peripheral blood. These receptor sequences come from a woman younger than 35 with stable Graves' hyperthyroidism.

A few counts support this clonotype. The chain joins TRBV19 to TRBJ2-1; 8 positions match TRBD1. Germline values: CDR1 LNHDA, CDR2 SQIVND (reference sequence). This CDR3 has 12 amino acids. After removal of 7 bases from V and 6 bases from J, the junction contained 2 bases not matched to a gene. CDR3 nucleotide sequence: TGTGCCAGTAAGGACAGGGTCAATGAGCAGTTCTTC. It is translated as CASKDRVNEQFF.

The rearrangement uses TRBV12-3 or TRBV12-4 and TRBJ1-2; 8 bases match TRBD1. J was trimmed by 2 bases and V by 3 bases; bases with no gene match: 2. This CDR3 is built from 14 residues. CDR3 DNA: TGTGCCAGCAGTTTTCCAGGGGGCAACTATGGCTACACCTTC. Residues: CASSFPGGNYGYTF.

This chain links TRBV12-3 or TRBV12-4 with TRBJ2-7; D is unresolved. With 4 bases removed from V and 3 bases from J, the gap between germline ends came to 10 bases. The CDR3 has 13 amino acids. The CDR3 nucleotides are TGTGCCAGCAGTTATGGAGAATACTACGAGCAGTACTTC. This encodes CASSYGEYYEQYF.

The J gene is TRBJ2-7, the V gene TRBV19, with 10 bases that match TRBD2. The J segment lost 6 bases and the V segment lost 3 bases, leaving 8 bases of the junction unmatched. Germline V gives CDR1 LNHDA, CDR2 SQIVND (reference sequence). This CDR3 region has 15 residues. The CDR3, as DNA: TGTGCCAGTAGTATCGCGCTAGCGGGAGCCGGCGAGCAGTACTTC. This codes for CASSIALAGAGEQYF.

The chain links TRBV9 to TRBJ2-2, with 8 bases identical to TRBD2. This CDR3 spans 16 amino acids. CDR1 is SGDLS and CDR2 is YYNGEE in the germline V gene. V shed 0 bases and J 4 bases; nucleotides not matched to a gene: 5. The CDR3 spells CASSVGASGRTGELFF. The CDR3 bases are TGTGCCAGCAGCGTAGGGGCTAGCGGGCGCACCGGGGAGCTGTTTTTT.

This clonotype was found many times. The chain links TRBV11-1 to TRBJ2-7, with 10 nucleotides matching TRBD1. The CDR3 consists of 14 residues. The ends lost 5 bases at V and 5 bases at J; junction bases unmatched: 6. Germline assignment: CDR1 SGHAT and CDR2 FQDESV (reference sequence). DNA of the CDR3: TGTGCCAGCAGCCCCCGGGACAGGGGCAACGAGCAGTACTTC. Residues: CASSPRDRGNEQYF.

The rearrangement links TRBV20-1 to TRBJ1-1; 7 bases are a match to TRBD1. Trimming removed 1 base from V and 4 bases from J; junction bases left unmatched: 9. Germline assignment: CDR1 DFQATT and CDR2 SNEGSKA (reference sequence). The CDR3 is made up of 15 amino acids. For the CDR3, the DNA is TGCAGTGCTAGAGCGGGACAGTACTTGGCCACTGAAGCTTTCTTT. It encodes CSARAGQYLATEAFF.

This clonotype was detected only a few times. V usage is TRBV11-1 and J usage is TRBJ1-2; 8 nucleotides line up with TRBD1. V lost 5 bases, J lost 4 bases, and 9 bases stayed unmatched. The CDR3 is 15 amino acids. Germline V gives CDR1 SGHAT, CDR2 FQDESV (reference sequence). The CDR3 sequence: CASSESGGAGYGYTF. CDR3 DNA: TGTGCCAGCAGCGAATCAGGGGGCGCCGGCTATGGCTACACCTTC. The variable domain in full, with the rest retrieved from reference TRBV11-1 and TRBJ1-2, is EAEVAQSPRYKITEKSQAVAFWCDPISGHATLYWYRQILGQGPELLVQFQDESVVDDSQLPKDRFSAERLKGVDSTLKIQPAELGDSAMYLCASSESGGAGYGYTFGSGTRLTVV.

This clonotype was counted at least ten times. The CDR3, as DNA: TGTGCCAGCCTCCGCGGTACTAGCGGGAGGGAGACCCAGTACTTC. Protein: CASLRGTSGRETQYF. The J gene is TRBJ2-5, the V gene TRBV2; the match to TRBD2 covers 12 bases. This CDR3 spans 15 amino acids. V shed 8 bases and J 5 bases; nucleotides not matched to a gene: 9. Germline CDR1 reads SNHLY; CDR2 reads FYNNEI.

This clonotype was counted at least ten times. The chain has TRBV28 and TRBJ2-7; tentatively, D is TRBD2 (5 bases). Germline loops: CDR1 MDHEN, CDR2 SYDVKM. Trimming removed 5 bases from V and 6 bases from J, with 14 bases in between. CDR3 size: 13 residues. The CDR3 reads CASSPPGRGEQYF. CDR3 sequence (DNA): TGTGCCAGCAGTCCCCCCGGACGGGGCGAGCAGTACTTC.

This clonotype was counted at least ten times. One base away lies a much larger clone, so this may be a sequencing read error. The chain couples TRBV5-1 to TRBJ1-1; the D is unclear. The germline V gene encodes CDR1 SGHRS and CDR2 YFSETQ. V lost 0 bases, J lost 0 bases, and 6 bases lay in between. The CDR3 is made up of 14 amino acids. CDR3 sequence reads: CASSLDSMNTEAFF. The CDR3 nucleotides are TGCGCCAGCAGCTTGGACAGCATGAACACTGAAGCTTTCTTT.

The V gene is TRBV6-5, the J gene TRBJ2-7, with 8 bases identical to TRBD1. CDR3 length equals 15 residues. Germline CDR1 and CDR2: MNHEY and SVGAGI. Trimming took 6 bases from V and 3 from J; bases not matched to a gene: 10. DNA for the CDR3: TGTGCCAGCAGCTATGACATACAGGGGGTCTACGAGCAGTACTTC. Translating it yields CASSYDIQGVYEQYF.

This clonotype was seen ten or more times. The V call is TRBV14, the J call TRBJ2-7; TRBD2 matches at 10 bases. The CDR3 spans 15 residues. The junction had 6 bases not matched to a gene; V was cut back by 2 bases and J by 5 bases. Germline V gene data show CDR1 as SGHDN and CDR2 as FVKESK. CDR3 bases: TGTGCCAGCAGCCAACGGGCTAGCGGGAGCCACGAGCAGTACTTC. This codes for CASSQRASGSHEQYF.

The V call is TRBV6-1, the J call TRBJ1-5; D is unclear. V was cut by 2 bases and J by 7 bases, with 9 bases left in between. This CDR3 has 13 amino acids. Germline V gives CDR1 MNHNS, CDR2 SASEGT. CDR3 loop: CASSESRYQPQHF. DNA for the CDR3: TGTGCCAGCAGTGAATCGCGATACCAGCCCCAGCATTTT.

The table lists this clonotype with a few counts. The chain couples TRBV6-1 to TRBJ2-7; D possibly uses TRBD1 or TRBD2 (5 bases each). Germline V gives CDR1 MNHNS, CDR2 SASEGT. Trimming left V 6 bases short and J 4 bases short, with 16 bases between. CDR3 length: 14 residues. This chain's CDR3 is CASSRRGTNYEQYF. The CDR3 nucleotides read TGTGCCAGCAGCCGGAGAGGGACCAATTACGAGCAGTACTTC.

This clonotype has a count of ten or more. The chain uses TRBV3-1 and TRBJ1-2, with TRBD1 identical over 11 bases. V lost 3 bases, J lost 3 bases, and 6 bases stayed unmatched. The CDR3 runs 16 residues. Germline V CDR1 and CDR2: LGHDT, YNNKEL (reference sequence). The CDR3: CASSQVRTGGDYGYTF. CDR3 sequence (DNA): TGTGCCAGCAGCCAGGTTAGGACAGGGGGCGACTATGGCTACACCTTC.

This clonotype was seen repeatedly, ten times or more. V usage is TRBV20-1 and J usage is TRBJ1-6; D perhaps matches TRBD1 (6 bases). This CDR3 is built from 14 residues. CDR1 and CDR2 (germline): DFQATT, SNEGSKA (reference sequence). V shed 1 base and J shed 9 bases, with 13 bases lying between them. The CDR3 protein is CSARGGRPPSPLHF. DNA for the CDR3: TGCAGTGCTAGAGGGGGGCGGCCGCCTTCACCCCTCCACTTT.